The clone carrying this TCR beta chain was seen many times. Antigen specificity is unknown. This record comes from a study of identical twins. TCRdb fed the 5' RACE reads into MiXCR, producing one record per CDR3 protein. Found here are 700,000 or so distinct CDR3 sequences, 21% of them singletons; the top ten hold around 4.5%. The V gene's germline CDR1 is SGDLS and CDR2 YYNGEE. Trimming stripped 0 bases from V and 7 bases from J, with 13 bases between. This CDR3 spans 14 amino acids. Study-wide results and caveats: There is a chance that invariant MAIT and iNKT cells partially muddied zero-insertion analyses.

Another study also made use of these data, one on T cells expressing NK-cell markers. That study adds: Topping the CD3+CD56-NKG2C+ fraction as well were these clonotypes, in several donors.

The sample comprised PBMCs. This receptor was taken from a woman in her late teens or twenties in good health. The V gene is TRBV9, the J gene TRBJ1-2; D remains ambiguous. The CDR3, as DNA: TGTGCCAGCAGCGTAGCTGTAAGGGCCTCTGGCTACACCTTC. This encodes CASSVAVRASGYTF. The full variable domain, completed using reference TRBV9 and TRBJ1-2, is DSGVTQTPKHLITATGQRVTLRCSPRSGDLSVYWYQQSLDQGLQFLIQYYNGEERAKGNILERFSAQQFPDLHSELNLSSLELGDSALYFCASSVAVRASGYTFGSGTRLTVV.